This T cell receptor beta chain derives from a study of tumor and adjacent non-tumor tissue in lung cancer. Overall study context: The patients, about nine men and 5 women, were about 30 to 85 with stage I to III disease.

Germline CDR1 and CDR2: LGHNA and YNFKEQ. The CDR3 has 14 residues. The template was RNA from unsorted bulk tissue. Between August and November 2014, newly diagnosed, chemotherapy-naive lung cancer patients underwent thoracic surgery in China. Three rounds of nested PCR, following a modified ARM-PCR protocol, produced the TCRbeta library. TCRdb called the multiplex PCR reads again in MiXCR, with one record for every CDR3 protein. The table includes 95,000 to 150,000 distinct CDR3 sequences, approximately 66% detected once. This clonotype occurred once. The antigen remains undetermined. An end of the junction does not agree with germline; a read error may underlie this. Whole-study findings and limits: Compared with tumor, normal lung showed significantly lower TCR diversity. Tumor repertoires had a smaller top 100 clone share than normal lung.

This clonotype was obtained from a man aged 25-45 years with non-small cell lung cancer. The chain combines TRBV4-2 with TRBJ2-3; D is uncertain. Material for sequencing was lung tumor tissue. In DNA, the CDR3 is TGTGCCAGCAGTGAGAAGGTGGCGGTTAATACGCACTATTTT. Protein product: CASSEKVAVNTHYF.